This T cell receptor (beta chain) was captured in a study of T cell changes during pregnancy in multiple sclerosis. This CDR3 spans 15 amino acids. The V gene's germline CDR1 is SGHTA and CDR2 FQGNSA. Trimming removed 2 bases from V and 6 bases from J; junction bases left unmatched: 9. TCRdb keeps only in-frame clones here, not all; method: immunoSEQ multiplex PCR. The sample includes approximately 94,000 clones, around 93% of them seen just once. This sample comprised peripheral blood, obtained after pregnancy. The TCR sequence derives from a female donor with multiple sclerosis, enrolled in a pregnancy study. V gene TRBV7-2 combines with J gene TRBJ1-1, with 7 bases matching TRBD1. CDR3 amino acids: CASSLWGRGEAEAFF. The CDR3 DNA reads as TGTGCCAGCAGCTTATGGGGCAGGGGGGAGGCTGAAGCTTTCTTT.